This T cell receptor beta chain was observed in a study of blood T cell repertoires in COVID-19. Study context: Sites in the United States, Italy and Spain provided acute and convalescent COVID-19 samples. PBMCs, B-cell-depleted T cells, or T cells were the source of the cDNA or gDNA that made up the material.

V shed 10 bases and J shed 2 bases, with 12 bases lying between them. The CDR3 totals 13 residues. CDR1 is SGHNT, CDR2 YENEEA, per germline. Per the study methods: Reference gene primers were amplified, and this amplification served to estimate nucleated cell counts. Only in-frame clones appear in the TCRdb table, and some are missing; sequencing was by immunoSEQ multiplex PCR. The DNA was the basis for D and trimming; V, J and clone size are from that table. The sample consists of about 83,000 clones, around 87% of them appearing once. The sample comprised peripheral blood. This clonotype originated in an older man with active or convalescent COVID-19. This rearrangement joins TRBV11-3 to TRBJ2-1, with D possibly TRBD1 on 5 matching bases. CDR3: CATEGDTYNEQFF. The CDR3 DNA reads TGTGCCACGGAAGGGGATACCTACAATGAGCAGTTCTTC. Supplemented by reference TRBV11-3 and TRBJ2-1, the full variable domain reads EAGVVQSPRYKIIEKKQPVAFWCNPISGHNTLYWYLQNLGQGPELLIRYENEEAVDDSQLPKDRFSAERLKGVDSTLKIQPAELGDSAVYLCATEGDTYNEQFFGPGTRLTVL.